This TCR beta chain was recovered during a study of molecular identifiers for immune sequencing clone quantification. The germline V gene has CDR1 LNHDA and CDR2 SQIVND (reference sequence). V dropped 0 bases and J dropped 3 bases, with 6 bases sitting between them. The CDR3 is 14 amino acids. Notes on the study in general: It was shown that clones above 20 RNA copies held over 99% of effector molecules, but under 1% in naive cells.

This clonotype was observed a handful of times. Antigen: not known. TCRdb reanalysed the PCR reads using MiXCR and keeps one entry per CDR3 protein. Of approximately 320,000 distinct CDR3 sequences in the sample, roughly 24% were seen once. Sequencing libraries of naive CD8 cells derived from around 20,000 to 1,000,000 sorted cells with 10%, 30% or 50% RNA. Sorted naive CD8 T cells were those defined as CD8+CD4-CCR7+CD45RA+. The rearrangement links TRBV19 to TRBJ2-1; tentatively, D is TRBD1 (6 bases). Specimen: naive CD8+ T cells from blood, with Jurkat cell RNA spiked in. The subset is: FACS-sorted CD8+CD4-CCR7+CD45RA+ naive T cells. The receptor comes from a human donor in good health. Some libraries in this study had Jurkat cell RNA spiked in. CDR3 coding DNA: TGTGCCAGTAGTATAGAGGACAGCTACAATGAGCAGTTCTTC. Amino acid sequence: CASSIEDSYNEQFF.